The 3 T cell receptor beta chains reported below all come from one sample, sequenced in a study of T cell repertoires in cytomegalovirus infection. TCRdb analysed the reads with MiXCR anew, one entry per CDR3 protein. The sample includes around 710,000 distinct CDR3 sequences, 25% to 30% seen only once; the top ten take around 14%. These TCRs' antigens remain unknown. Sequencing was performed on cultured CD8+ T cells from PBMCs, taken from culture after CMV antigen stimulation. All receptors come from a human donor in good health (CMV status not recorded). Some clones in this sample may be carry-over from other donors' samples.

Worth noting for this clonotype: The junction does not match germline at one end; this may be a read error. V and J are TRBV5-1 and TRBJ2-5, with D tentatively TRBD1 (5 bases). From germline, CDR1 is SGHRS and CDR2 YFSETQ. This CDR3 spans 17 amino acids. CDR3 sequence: CAGSFRGRGSSQETQYF. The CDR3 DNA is TGCGCCGGCAGCTTTAGGGGCCGTGGGTCCTCCCAAGAGACCCAGTACTTC.

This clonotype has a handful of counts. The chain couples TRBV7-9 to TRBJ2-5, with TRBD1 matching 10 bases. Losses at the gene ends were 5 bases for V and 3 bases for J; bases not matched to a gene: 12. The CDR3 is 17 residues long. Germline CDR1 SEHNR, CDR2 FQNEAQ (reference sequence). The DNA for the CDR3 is TGTGCCAGCAGCCTGGGGGACAGGGGTTACGGCAAAGAGACCCAGTACTTC. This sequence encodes CASSLGDRGYGKETQYF.

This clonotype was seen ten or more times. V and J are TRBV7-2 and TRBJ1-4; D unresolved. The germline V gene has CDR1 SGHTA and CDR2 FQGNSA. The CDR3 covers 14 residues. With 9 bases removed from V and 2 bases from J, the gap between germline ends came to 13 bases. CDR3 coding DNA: TGTGCCAGTAACAGCGGCAGCACTAATGAAAAACTGTTTTTT. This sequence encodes CASNSGSTNEKLFF.